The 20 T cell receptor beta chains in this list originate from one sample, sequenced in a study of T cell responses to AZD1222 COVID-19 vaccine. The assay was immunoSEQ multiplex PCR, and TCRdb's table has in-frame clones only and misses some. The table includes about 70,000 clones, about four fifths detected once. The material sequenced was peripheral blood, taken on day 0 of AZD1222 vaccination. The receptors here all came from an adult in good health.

The CDR3 region has the DNA TGTGCCAGCAGTTCCCCATCCGGACAGGGAGTGGAAGGCTACACCTTC. Protein: CASSSPSGQGVEGYTF. V and J are TRBV28 and TRBJ1-2, with 8 nucleotides matching TRBD1. The ends lost 4 bases at V and 8 bases at J; junction bases unmatched: 15. CDR1 and CDR2 from the germline V gene are MDHEN and SYDVKM. CDR3 length: 16 residues.

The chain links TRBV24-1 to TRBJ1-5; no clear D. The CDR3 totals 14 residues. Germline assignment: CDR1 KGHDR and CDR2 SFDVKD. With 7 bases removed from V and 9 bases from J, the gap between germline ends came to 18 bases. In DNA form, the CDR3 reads TGTGCCACCAGCGGACGGTGGGATTCGGGGCCCCAGCATTTT. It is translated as CATSGRWDSGPQHF.

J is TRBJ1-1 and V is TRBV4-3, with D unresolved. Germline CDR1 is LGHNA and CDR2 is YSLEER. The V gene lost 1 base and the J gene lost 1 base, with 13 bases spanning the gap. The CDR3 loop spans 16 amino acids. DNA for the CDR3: TGCGCCAGCAGCCAAGCGATCTTAGTCCCGAACACTGAAGCTTTCTTT. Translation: CASSQAILVPNTEAFF.

The CDR3, as DNA: TGTGCCAGCTCCCGCCGACACGCCGGGGGCACAGATACGCAGTATTTT. It codes for CASSRRHAGGTDTQYF. The rearrangement joins TRBV18 to TRBJ2-3, with D perhaps TRBD2 (5 bases). The CDR3 is 16 amino acids. Germline V CDR1 and CDR2: KGHSH, LQKENI. V gave up 6 bases and J gave up 1 base, with 17 bases separating them. Together with reference TRBV18 and TRBJ2-3, the CDR3 gives the full variable domain: NAGVMQNPRHLVRRRGQEARLRCSPMKGHSHVYWYRQLPEEGLKFMVYLQKENIIDESGMPKERFSAEFPKEGPSILRIQQVVRGDSAAYFCASSRRHAGGTDTQYFGPGTRLTVL.

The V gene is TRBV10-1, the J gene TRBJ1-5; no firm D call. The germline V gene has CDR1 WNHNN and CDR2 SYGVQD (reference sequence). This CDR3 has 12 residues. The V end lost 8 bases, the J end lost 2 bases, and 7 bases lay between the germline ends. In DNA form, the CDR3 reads TGCGCCAGCTCCCAAGGCAATCAGCCCCAGCATTTT. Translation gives CASSQGNQPQHF.

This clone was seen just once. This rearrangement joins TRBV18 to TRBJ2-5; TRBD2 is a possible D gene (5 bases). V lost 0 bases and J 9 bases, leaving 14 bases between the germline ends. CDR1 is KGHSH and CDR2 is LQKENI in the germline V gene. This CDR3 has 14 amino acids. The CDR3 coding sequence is TGTGCCAGCTCACCACCCTCTGGACCCGGGGCCCAGTACTTC. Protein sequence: CASSPPSGPGAQYF.

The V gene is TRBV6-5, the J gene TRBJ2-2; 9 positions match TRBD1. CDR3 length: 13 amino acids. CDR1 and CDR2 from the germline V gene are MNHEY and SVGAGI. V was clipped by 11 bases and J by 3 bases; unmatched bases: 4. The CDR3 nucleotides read TGTGCCGTGGACAGGGGATACACCGGGGAGCTGTTTTTT. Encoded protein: CAVDRGYTGELFF.

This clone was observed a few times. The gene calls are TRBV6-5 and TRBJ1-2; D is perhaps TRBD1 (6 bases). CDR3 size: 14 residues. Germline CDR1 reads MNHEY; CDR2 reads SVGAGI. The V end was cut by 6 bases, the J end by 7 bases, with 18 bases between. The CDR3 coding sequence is TGTGCCAGCAGCCAGGGGTTTCTTGGCTTTGGCTACACCTTC. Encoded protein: CASSQGFLGFGYTF.

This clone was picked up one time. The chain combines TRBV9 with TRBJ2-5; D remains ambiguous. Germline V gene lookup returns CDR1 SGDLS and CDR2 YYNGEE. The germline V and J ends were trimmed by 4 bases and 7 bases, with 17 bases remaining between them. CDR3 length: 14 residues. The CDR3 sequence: CASSLSGTLGTQYF. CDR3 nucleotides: TGTGCCAGCAGCTTAAGTGGCACCTTGGGGACCCAGTACTTC.

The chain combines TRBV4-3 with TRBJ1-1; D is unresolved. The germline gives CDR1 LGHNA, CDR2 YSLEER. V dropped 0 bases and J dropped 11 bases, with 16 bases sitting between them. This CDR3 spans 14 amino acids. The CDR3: CASSQDPLGYVAFF. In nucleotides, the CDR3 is TGCGCCAGCAGCCAAGATCCCTTAGGGTATGTGGCTTTCTTT.

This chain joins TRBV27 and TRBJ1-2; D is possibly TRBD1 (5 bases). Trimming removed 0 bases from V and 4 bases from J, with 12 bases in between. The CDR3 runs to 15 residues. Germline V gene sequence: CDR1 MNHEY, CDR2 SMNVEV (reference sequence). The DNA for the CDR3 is TGTGCCAGCAGTTTATCGGGGACGGGTGCCTATGGCTACACCTTC. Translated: CASSLSGTGAYGYTF.

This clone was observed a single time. The CDR3 loop is CASSQETLAGVPYEQYF. DNA of the CDR3: TGTGCCAGCAGCCAAGAAACCCTAGCGGGGGTACCATACGAGCAGTACTTC. The gene calls are TRBV4-2 and TRBJ2-7; 10 bases are a match to TRBD2. V lost 0 bases and J lost 4; bases outside the gene matches: 9. The CDR3 loop spans 17 amino acids. Germline lookup yields CDR1 LGHNA and CDR2 YNFKEQ.

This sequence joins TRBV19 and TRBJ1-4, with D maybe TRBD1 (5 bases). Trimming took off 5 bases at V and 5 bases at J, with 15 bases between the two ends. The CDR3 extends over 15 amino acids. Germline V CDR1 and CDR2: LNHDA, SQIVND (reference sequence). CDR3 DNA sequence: TGTGCCAGTAGTCCCCCGGGACGGCTAAATGAAAAACTGTTTTTT. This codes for CASSPPGRLNEKLFF.

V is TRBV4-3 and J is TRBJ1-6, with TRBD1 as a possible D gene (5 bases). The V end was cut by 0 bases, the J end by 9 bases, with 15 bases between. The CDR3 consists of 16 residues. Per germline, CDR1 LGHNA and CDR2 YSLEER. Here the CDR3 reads CASSQEVPGQTSPLHF. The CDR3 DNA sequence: TGCGCCAGCAGCCAAGAAGTCCCAGGGCAGACTTCACCCCTCCACTTT.

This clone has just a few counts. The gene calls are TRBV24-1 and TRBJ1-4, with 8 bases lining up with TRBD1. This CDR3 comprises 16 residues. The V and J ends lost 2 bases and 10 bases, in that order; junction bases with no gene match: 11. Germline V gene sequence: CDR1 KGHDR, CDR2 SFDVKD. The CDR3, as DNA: TGTGCCACCAGTGATTCCGGGGGACAGGCATGGGGAAAACTGTTTTTT. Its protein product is CATSDSGGQAWGKLFF.

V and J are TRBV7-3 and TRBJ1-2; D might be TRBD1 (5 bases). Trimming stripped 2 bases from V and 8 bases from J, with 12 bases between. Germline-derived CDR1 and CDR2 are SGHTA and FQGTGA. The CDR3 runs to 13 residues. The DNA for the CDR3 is TGTGCCAGCAGCTTAGGGCAGGGAGGAGGCTACACCTTC. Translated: CASSLGQGGGYTF.

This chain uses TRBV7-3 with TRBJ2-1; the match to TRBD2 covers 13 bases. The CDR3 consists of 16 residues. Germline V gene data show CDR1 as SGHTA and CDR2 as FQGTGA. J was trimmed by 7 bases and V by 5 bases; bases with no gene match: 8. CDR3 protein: CASSPTSGGLGNEQFF. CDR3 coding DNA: TGTGCCAGCAGCCCGACTAGCGGGGGGCTGGGAAATGAGCAGTTCTTC.

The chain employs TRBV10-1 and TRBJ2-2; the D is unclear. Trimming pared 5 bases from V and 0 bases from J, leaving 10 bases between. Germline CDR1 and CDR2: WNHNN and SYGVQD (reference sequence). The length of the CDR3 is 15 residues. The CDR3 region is CASSPPEPNTGELFF. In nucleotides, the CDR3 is TGCGCCAGCAGTCCCCCGGAGCCGAACACCGGGGAGCTGTTTTTT.

The CDR3 coding sequence is TGTGCCAGCAGCGCCCGGGGCGACGAGCAGTACTTC. The encoded protein is CASSARGDEQYF. This chain connects TRBV6-5 to TRBJ2-7; D might be TRBD1 or TRBD2, each matching 5 bases. V lost 6 bases, J lost 5 bases, and 11 bases lay in between. Germline values: CDR1 MNHEY, CDR2 SVGAGI. This CDR3 region has 12 residues.

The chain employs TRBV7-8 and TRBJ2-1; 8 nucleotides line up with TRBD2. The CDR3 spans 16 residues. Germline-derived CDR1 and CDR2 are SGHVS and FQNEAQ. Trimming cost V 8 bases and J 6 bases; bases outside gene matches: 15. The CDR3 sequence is CASLSRAGGLSNEQFF. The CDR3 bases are TGTGCCAGCCTCTCTAGGGCGGGGGGCCTTTCCAATGAGCAGTTCTTC.